This T cell receptor (beta chain) was profiled in a study of OX40 agonist ivuxolimab in advanced cancers. Whole-study context: The treatment was a fully human IgG2 OX40 agonist, ivuxolimab. Intravenous ivuxolimab was administered to patients every 2 weeks at 0.01 to 10 mg/kg. The mean age was approximately 60 years, ranging from 23 to 79, with about four fifths of participants male. Broader study findings: Averaging showed that CD8+ T cells had more expanded clones than CD4+ did.

Germline CDR1 and CDR2: ENHRY and SYGVKD. Germline trimming cut 3 bases from V and 6 bases from J; bases unmatched to any gene: 5. CDR3 length equals 15 residues. Generated by immunoSEQ multiplex PCR, the TCRdb table keeps only in-frame clones and is missing some. The sample includes tens of thousands of clones, 84% of them seen just once. Points on this clone: Its antigen remains unknown.

The TCR originated in an adult with an advanced solid tumor such as melanoma, head and neck, liver or kidney cancer. This chain joins TRBV10-3 and TRBJ2-1; TRBD2 aligns across 10 bases. This material consisted of CD4+ or CD8+ T cells sorted from blood, taken in a trial of the OX40 agonist ivuxolimab. This CDR3 is CAISEGSSGGNEQFF. In DNA form, the CDR3 reads TGTGCCATCAGTGAAGGGTCTAGCGGGGGCAATGAGCAGTTCTTC.